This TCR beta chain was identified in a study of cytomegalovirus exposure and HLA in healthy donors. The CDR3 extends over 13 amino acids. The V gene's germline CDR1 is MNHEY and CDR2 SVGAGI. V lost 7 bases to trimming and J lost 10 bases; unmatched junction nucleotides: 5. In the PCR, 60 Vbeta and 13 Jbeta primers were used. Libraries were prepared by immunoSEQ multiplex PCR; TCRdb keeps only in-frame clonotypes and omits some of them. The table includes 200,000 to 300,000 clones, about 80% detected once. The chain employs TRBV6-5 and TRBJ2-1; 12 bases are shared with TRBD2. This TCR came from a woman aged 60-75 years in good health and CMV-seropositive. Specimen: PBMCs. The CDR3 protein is CASKTSGRNEQFF. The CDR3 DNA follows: TGTGCCAGCAAGACTAGCGGGAGAAACGAGCAGTTCTTC.